This entry lists 6 T cell receptor beta chains sequenced from one sample in a study of identical twins. Each CDR3 protein gets one entry after TCRdb re-called the 5' RACE reads with MiXCR. There are around 470,000 distinct CDR3 sequences in the sample; around 14% occur only once, and more than 0.5% lies in the top ten. This sample was also put to use in a study of yellow fever vaccine responses in identical twins.

The specimen sequenced was CD4+ T cells sorted from blood. The receptors stem from a woman younger than 35 in good health.

The chain joins TRBV18 to TRBJ2-3; possible D gene TRBD2, 6 bases. Trimming took 9 bases from V and 0 from J, leaving 16 bases between them. Germline loops: CDR1 KGHSH, CDR2 LQKENI. This CDR3 region has 15 residues. The CDR3 sequence: CASSVSGPSTDTQYF. As DNA, the CDR3 is TGTGCCAGTTCCGTAAGCGGGCCTAGCACAGATACGCAGTATTTT.

This clonotype was detected ten times or more. V and J are TRBV6-5 and TRBJ1-3; D is perhaps TRBD1 (6 bases). V lost 4 bases and J 0 bases, leaving 10 bases between the germline ends. Germline loops: CDR1 MNHEY, CDR2 SVGAGI. The CDR3 consists of 15 residues. CDR3 loop: CASSFQGISGNTIYF. DNA of the CDR3: TGTGCCAGCAGTTTTCAGGGGATCTCTGGAAACACCATATATTTT.

The gene calls are TRBV20-1 and TRBJ2-7; 10 bases agree with TRBD2. CDR3 size: 14 residues. Germline CDR1 is DFQATT and CDR2 is SNEGSKA (reference sequence). V shed 4 bases, J shed 3 bases, and the junction held 6 bases outside the gene matches. CDR3 amino acids: CSATSGSSGYEQYF. In DNA form, the CDR3 reads TGCAGTGCTACTAGCGGGAGTTCTGGCTACGAGCAGTACTTC.

This clonotype was found a few times. The chain has TRBV6-1 and TRBJ2-7; 10 bases map to TRBD2. The CDR3 is 16 residues long. CDR1 and CDR2 from the germline V gene are MNHNS and SASEGT. Trimming took 6 bases from V and 1 from J; bases not matched to a gene: 9. CDR3 nucleotides: TGTGCCAGCAGAGATCCTAGCGGGAGCATGTCCTACGAGCAGTACTTC. Its protein is CASRDPSGSMSYEQYF.

The chain carries TRBV7-8 and TRBJ2-5; the D is unclear. The germline V gene has CDR1 SGHVS and CDR2 FQNEAQ. Trimming stripped 6 bases from V and 5 bases from J, with 16 bases between. This CDR3 spans 14 amino acids. The CDR3 loop reads CASRRGPQGETQYF. The CDR3 coding sequence is TGTGCCAGCAGACGCGGACCGCAAGGGGAGACCCAGTACTTC.

V usage is TRBV4-2 and J usage is TRBJ2-7; unclear D gene. CDR3 length equals 13 residues. From germline, CDR1 is LGHNA and CDR2 YNFKEQ. Trimming pared 2 bases from V and 2 bases from J, leaving 7 bases between. The CDR3 loop is CASSQRRTYEQYF. The CDR3 bases are TGTGCCAGCAGCCAAAGACGAACCTACGAGCAGTACTTC.